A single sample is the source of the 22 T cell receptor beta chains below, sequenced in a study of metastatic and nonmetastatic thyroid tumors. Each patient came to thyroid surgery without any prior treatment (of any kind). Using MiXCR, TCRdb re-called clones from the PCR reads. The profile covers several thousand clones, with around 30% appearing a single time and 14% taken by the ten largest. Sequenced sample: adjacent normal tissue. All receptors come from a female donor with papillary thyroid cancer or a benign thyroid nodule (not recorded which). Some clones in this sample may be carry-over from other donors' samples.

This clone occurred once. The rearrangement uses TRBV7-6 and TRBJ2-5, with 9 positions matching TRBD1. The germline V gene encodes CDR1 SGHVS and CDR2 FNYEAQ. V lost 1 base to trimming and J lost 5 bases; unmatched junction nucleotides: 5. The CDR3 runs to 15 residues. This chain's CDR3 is CASSLEQGAFETQYF. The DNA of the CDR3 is TGTGCCAGCAGCTTAGAACAGGGGGCGTTTGAGACCCAGTACTTC.

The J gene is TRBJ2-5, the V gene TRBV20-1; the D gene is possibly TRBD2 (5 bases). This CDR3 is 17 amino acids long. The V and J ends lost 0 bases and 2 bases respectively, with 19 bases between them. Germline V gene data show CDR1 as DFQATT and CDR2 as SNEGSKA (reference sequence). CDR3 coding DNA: TGCAGTGCTAGAGATCAACGCGGGCTGACGGGGCAAGAGACCCAGTACTTC. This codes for CSARDQRGLTGQETQYF.

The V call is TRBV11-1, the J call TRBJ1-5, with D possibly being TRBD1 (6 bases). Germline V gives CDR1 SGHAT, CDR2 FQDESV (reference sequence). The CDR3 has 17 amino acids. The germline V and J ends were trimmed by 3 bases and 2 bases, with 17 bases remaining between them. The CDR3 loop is CASSFNYRDIGNQPQHF. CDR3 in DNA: TGTGCCAGCAGCTTTAACTACAGGGACATAGGCAATCAGCCCCAGCATTTT.

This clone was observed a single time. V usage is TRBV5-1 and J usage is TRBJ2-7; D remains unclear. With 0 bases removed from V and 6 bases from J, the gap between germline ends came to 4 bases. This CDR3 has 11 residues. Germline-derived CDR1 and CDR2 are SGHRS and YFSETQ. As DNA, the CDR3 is TGCGCCAGCAGCTTGGGAGGCGAGCAGTACTTC. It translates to CASSLGGEQYF. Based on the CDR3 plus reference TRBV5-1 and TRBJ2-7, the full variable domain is KAGVTQTPRYLIKTRGQQVTLSCSPISGHRSVSWYQQTPGQGLQFLFEYFSETQRNKGNFPGRFSGRQFSNSRSEMNVSTLELGDSALYLCASSLGGEQYFGPGTRLTVT.

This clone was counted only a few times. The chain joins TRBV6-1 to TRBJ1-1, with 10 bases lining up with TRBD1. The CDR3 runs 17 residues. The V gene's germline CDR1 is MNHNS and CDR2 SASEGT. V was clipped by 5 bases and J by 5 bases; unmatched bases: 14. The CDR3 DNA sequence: TGTGCCAGCAGTCCGACAGGGGGCGCGGTCGGTGGGACTGAAGCTTTCTTT. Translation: CASSPTGGAVGGTEAFF.

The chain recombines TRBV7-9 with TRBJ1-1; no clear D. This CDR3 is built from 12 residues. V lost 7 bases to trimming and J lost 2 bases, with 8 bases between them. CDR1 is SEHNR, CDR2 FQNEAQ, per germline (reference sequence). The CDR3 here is CASMVVNTEAFF. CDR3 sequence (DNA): TGTGCCAGCATGGTGGTTAACACTGAAGCTTTCTTT.

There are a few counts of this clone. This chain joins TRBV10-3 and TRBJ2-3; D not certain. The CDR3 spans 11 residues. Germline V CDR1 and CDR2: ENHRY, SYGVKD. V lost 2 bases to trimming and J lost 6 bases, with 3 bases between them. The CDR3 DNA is TGTGCCATCAGTGAGAGGGATACGCAGTATTTT. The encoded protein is CAISERDTQYF.

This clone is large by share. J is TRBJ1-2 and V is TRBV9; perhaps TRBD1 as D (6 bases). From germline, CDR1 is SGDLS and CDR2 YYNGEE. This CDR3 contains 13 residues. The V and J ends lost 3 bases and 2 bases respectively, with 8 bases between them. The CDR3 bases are TGTGCCAGCAGCGCCCAGGGGAACTATGGCTACACCTTC. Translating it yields CASSAQGNYGYTF.

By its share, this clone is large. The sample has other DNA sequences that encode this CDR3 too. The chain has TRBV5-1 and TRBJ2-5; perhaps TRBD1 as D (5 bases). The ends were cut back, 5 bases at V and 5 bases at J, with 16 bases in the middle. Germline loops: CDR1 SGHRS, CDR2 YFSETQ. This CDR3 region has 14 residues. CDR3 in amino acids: CASRSQGSWETQYF. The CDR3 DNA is TGCGCCAGCAGGTCTCAGGGATCGTGGGAGACCCAGTACTTC.

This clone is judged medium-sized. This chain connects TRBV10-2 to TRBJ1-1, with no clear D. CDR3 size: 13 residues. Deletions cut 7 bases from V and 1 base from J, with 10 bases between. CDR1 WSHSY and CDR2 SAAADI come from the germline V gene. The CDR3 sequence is CASTELGNTEAFF. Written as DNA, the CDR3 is TGCGCCAGCACCGAGCTAGGGAACACTGAAGCTTTCTTT.

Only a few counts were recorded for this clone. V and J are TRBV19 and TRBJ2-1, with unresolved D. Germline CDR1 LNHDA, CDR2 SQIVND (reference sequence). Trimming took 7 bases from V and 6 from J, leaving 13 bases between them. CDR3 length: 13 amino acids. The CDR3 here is CASTPNQANEQFF. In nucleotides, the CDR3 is TGTGCCAGTACCCCTAACCAGGCCAATGAGCAGTTCTTC.

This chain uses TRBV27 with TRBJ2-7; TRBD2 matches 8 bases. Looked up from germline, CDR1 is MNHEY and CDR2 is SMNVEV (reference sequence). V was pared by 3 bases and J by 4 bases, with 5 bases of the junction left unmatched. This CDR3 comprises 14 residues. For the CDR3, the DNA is TGTGCCAGCAGTTTCAGCGGGAGTGAATACGAGCAGTACTTC. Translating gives CASSFSGSEYEQYF.

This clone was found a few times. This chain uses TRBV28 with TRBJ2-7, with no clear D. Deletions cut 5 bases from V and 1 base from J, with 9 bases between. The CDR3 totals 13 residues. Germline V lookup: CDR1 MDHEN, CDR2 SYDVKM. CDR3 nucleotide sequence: TGTGCCAGCAGTCCTCCCTCTTCCTACGAGCAGTACTTC. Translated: CASSPPSSYEQYF.

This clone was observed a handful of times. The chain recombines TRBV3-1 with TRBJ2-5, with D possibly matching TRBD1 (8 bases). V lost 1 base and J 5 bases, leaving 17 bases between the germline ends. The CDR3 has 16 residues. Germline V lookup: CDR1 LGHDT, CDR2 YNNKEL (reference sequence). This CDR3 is CASSQARYRGGETQYF. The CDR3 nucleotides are TGTGCCAGCAGCCAAGCTCGATACAGGGGGGGGGAGACCCAGTACTTC.

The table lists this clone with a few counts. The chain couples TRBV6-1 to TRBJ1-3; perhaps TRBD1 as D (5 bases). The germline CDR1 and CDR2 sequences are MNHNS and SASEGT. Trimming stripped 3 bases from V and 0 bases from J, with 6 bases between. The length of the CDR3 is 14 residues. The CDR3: CASSDGGSGNTIYF. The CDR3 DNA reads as TGTGCCAGCAGTGATGGGGGCTCTGGAAACACCATATATTTT.

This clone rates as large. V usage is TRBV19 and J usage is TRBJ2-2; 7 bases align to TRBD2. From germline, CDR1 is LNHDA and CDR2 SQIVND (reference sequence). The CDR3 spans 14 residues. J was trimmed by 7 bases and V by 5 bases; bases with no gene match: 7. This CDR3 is CASSSWTRHGELFF. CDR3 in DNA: TGTGCCAGTAGTTCGTGGACTAGACACGGGGAGCTGTTTTTT.

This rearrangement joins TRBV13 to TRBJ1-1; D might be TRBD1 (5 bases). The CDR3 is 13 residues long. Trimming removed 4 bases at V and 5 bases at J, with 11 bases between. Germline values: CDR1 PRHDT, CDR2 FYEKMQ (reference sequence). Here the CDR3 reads CASSSWGGTEAFF. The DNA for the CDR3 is TGTGCCAGCAGCTCTTGGGGGGGGACTGAAGCTTTCTTT.

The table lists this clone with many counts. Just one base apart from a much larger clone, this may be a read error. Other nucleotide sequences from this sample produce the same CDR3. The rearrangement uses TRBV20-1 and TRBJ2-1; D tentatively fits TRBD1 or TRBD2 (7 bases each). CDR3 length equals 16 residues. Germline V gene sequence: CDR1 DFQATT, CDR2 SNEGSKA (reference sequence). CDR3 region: CGAKLRGGWVNNEQFF. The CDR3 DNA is TGCGGTGCTAAGCTCAGGGGGGGCTGGGTGAACAATGAGCAGTTCTTC.

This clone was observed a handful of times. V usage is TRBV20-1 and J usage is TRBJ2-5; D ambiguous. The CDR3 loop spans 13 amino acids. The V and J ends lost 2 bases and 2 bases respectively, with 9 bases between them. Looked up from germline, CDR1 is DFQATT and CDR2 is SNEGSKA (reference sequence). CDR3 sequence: CSARPSGQETQYF. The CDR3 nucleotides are TGCAGTGCTAGACCGTCAGGACAAGAGACCCAGTACTTC.

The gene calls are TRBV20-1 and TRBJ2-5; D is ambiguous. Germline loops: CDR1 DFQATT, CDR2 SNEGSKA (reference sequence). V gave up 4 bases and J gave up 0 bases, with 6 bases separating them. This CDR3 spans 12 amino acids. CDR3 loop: CSAIDYQETQYF. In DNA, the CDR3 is TGCAGTGCTATTGACTACCAAGAGACCCAGTACTTC.

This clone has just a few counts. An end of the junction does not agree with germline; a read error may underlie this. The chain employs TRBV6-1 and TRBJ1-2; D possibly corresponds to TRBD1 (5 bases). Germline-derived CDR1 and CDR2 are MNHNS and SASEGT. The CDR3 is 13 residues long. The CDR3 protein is CASVGVDKYGCTF. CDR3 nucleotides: TGTGCCAGCGTAGGGGTCGACAAGTATGGCTGCACCTTC.

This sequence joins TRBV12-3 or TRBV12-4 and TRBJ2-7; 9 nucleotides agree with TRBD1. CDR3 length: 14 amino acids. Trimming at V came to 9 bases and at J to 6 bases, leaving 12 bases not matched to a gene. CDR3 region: CASPTHRGLGEQYF. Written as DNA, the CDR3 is TGTGCCAGTCCCACCCACAGGGGGCTTGGCGAGCAGTACTTC.